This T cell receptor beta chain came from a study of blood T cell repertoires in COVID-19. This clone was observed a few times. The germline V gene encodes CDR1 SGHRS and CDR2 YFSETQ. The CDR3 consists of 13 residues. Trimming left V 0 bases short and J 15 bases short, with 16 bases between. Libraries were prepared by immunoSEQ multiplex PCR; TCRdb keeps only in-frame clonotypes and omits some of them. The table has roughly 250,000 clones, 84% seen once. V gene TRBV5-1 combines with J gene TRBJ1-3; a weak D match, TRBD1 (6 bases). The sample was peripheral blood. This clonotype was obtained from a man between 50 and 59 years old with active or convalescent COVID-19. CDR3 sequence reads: CASSLAGHPESYF. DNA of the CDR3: TGCGCCAGCAGCTTGGCGGGACATCCTGAATCATATTTT.